The text below deals with one T cell receptor beta chain. Antigen: not known. V was clipped by 8 bases and J by 7 bases, with 18 bases between them. Germline CDR1 SQVTM, CDR2 ANQGSEA. The CDR3 runs to 13 residues. TCR beta cDNA was made from around 520 ng total RNA with a constant-region primer. Sequencing libraries for TCR beta derived from three nested multiplex PCR rounds that used slightly modified ARM-PCR. TRBV1-TRBV30 forward primers and a C-beta reverse primer were used in the first two PCR rounds, which each ran for approximately 11 cycles. Each CDR3 protein is one row after TCRdb ran MiXCR on the multiplex PCR reads. Of some 110,000 distinct CDR3 sequences in the sample, around 64% were seen once. These data belong to a study of tumor-infiltrating lymphocytes in primary liver carcinoma. Study background: Tumor lesions were T1-T3 N0M0 and spanned roughly 4.2 to 10 cm.

Study conclusions and caveats: Only about 8-25% of top clones were detected in all five tumor regions.

Starting material for RNA and DNA co-extraction consisted of roughly 18-34 mg of unsorted bulk tissue. There were only treatment-naive patients, all with chronic HBV infection. Over 80% of the cells in every tumor sample were viable tumor cells. The clonotype originates from an older woman with primary liver carcinoma and hepatitis B virus infection. The rearrangement links TRBV29-1 to TRBJ2-1, with D unclear. Input material: liver tumor tissue from sampling region 3. As for subset: tumor region T3, left-lateral pole. The CDR3 DNA reads as TGCAGCCTTGCAGAACCCACACGGAATGAGCAGTTCTTC. It is translated as CSLAEPTRNEQFF.